The 13 T cell receptor beta chains reported below all come from one sample, sequenced in a study of tumor and adjacent non-tumor tissue in lung cancer. This sample's RNA came from whole unsorted tissue. TCRbeta libraries were built with three rounds of nested PCR, modified from ARM-PCR. TCRdb reanalysed the multiplex PCR reads using MiXCR and keeps one entry per CDR3 protein. The table lists roughly 200,000 distinct CDR3 sequences, about two thirds of them singletons, with 20% to 25% in the top ten. The sequenced sample consisted of lung tumor tissue. Receptor source: a man between 60 and 75 years old with non-small cell lung cancer.

This chain uses TRBV11-3 with TRBJ2-2; 7 nucleotides align to TRBD2. The germline V gene encodes CDR1 SGHNT and CDR2 YENEEA. V shed 2 bases and J 17 bases; nucleotides not matched to a gene: 14. This CDR3 is 14 amino acids long. CDR3 sequence: CASSLSGPGGRLFF. For the CDR3, the DNA is TGTGCCAGCAGCTTATCCGGACCGGGGGGAAGGCTATTTTTT.

Remarks on this clonotype: Lacking the conserved final phenylalanine or tryptophan, this CDR3 likely reflects a read error. The chain couples TRBV6-1 to TRBJ2-7, with TRBD2 matching 11 bases. There are 15 residues in the CDR3. Germline lookup yields CDR1 MNHNS and CDR2 SASEGT. CDR3 DNA sequence: TGTGCCAACAGTGATGGGACTAGCGGCCCCTACGAGCAGTACTCC. Translated: CANSDGTSGPYEQYS.

A word on this clonotype: A junction boundary mismatches the germline segment, possibly from a read error. The rearrangement links TRBV6-1 to TRBJ2-5; a weak D match, TRBD2 (6 bases). Germline CDR1 and CDR2: MNHNS and SASEGT. The CDR3 is 17 residues long. The CDR3 is CASRERGGKTVRETQYF. Here the CDR3 DNA reads TGTGCCAGCCGTGAACGTGGCGGGAAGACAGTACGGGAGACCCAGTACTTC.

In this sample, this clonotype turned up a few times. At one end, the junction sequence differs from germline, possibly due to a read error. This sequence joins TRBV6-6 and TRBJ2-2, with D unresolved. This CDR3 region has 12 residues. CDR1 is MNHNY and CDR2 is SVGAGI in the germline V gene (reference sequence). The CDR3 DNA sequence: TGTGCCGGCAGTTACTCGACCGGGGAGCTGTTTTTT. The encoded protein is CAGSYSTGELFF.

Note on this clonotype: Just one base apart from a much larger clone, this may be a read error. CDR3 DNA: TGTGCCACCAAAGGACTAGCGGAAGCGGGGGAGCAGTTCTTC. Residues: CATKGLAEAGEQFF. The V call is TRBV24-1, the J call TRBJ2-1; TRBD2 aligns across 10 bases. Germline CDR1 reads KGHDR; CDR2 reads SFDVKD. The CDR3 loop spans 14 amino acids. V gave up 8 bases and J gave up 10 bases; unmatched junction bases: 10.

As to this clonotype: One junction end disagrees with the germline gene, perhaps due to a read error. The chain links TRBV20-1 to TRBJ1-1; maybe TRBD1 (5 bases). The germline V gene has CDR1 DFQATT and CDR2 SNEGSKA (reference sequence). The CDR3 has 14 residues. CDR3 sequence: CGATQGGMNTEAFF. The CDR3 DNA sequence: TGCGGTGCGACGCAGGGTGGCATGAACACTGAAGCTTTCTTT.

The chain recombines TRBV11-3 with TRBJ2-7; D unclear. CDR3 size: 13 residues. From germline, CDR1 is SGHNT and CDR2 YENEEA. Trimming stripped 7 bases from V and 2 bases from J, with 12 bases between. DNA of the CDR3: TGTGCCAGCATTTACGGGCATACCTACGAGCAGTACTTC. Translation: CASIYGHTYEQYF.

This clonotype has at least ten counts. J is TRBJ2-4 and V is TRBV20-1; D gene unclear. The CDR3 covers 13 residues. Trimming cost V 6 bases and J 9 bases, with 18 bases left between them. Per germline, CDR1 DFQATT and CDR2 SNEGSKA (reference sequence). The CDR3 DNA sequence: TGCAGTGCAATCCTCCCGGTCCCAGCCATTCAGTACTTC. Translation gives CSAILPVPAIQYF.

Comments on this clonotype: In this CDR3 the conserved last residue, phenylalanine or tryptophan, is missing, so a read error is likely. V is TRBV6-2 or TRBV6-3 and J is TRBJ1-2; D unclear. Germline V gene data show CDR1 as MNHEY and CDR2 as SVGEGT. Deletions cut 0 bases from V and 6 bases from J, with 11 bases between. CDR3 length: 14 residues. Here the CDR3 reads CASSYSIGGHGYTV. The CDR3 nucleotides are TGTGCCAGCAGTTACTCGATAGGTGGCCATGGCTACACCGTC.

In the case of this clonotype: One base away lies a much larger clone, so this may be a sequencing read error. The chain combines TRBV25-1 with TRBJ1-2; a weak D match, TRBD1 (5 bases). Germline V lookup: CDR1 MGHDK, CDR2 SYGVNS. CDR3 length equals 13 residues. The V gene lost 7 bases and the J gene lost 1 base, with 10 bases spanning the gap. DNA for the CDR3: TGTGCCAGCAACCAGGGAAATAACTATGGCTACACCTTC. It encodes CASNQGNNYGYTF.

The V and J genes are TRBV28 and TRBJ1-1, with D perhaps matching TRBD1 (5 bases). CDR3 length: 15 amino acids. CDR1 and CDR2 (germline): MDHEN, SYDVKM. Trimming removed 9 bases from V and 5 bases from J, with 22 bases in between. This CDR3 is CARSVGTEGRTEAFF. CDR3 nucleotides: TGTGCCAGGAGCGTCGGGACCGAAGGTAGGACTGAAGCTTTCTTT.

Worth noting for this clonotype: One end of the junction does not line up with germline, which may come from a read error. This chain joins TRBV29-1 and TRBJ2-7; weak D call: TRBD2 (5 bases). The length of the CDR3 is 15 residues. Germline V lookup: CDR1 SQVTM, CDR2 ANQGSEA. DNA for the CDR3: TGCAGCGTCGAAGATCGGGGTCGGTGGGAAGAAGAGCAGTACTTC. Translation: CSVEDRGRWEEEQYF.

Comment on this clonotype: No conserved phenylalanine or tryptophan ends this CDR3, so it is likely a read error. Because the CDR3's place on the DNA is in doubt, the DNA is left out and the CDR3 is given as listed by TCRdb. The rearrangement links TRBV11-2 to TRBJ1-6. Both ends counted, the CDR3 spans 15 residues. The germline V gene encodes CDR1 SGHAT and CDR2 FQNNGV. CDR3 protein: CASSLEPQKNSPLHS.